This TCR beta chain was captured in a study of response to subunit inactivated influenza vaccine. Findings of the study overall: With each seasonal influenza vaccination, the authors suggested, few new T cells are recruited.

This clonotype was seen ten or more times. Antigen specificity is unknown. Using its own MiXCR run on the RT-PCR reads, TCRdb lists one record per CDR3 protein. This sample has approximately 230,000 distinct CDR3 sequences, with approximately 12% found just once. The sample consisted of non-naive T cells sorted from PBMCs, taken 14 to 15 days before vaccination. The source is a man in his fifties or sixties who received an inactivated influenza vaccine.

CDR3 sequence: CASSPVHGSFETQYF. The DNA of the CDR3 is TGTGCCAGCAGCCCCGTACACGGGAGTTTTGAGACCCAGTACTTC. The chain has TRBV9 and TRBJ2-5; tentative D call: TRBD2 (6 bases). V lost 4 bases and J lost 5, with 18 bases in between. The length of the CDR3 is 15 residues. Germline CDR1 is SGDLS and CDR2 is YYNGEE.